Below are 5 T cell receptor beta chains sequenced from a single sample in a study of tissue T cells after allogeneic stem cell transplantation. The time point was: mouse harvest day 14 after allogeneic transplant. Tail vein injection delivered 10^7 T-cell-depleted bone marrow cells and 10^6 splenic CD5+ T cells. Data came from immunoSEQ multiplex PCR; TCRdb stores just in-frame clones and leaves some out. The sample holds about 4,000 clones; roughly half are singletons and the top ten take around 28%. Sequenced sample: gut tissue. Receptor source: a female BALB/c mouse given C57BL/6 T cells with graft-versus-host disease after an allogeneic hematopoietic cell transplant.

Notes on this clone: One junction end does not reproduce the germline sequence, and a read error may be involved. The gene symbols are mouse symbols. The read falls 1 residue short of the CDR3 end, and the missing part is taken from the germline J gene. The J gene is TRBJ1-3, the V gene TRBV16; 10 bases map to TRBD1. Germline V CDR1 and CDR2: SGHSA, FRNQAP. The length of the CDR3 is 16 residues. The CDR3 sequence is CASSSTGTGARNTLYF. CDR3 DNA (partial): TGTGCCAGCAGCTCCACCGGGACAGGGGCTCGAAATACGCTCTAT.

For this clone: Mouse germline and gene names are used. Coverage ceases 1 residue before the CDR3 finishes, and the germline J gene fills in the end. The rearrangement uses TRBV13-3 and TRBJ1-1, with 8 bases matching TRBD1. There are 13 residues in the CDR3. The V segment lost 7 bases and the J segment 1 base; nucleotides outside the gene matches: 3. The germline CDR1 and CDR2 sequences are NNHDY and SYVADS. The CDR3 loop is CASEQGGNTEVFF. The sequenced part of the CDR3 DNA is TGTGCCAGCGAACAGGGGGGGAACACAGAAGTCTTC.

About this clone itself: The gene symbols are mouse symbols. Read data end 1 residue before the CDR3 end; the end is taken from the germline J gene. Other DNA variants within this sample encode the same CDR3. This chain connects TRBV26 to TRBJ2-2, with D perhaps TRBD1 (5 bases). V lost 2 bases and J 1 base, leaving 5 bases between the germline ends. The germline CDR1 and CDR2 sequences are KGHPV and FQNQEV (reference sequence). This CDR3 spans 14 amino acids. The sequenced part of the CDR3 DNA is TGTGCCAGCAGTCTGGGACAAAACACCGGGCAGCTCTAC. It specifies CASSLGQNTGQLY. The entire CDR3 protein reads CASSLGQNTGQLYF.

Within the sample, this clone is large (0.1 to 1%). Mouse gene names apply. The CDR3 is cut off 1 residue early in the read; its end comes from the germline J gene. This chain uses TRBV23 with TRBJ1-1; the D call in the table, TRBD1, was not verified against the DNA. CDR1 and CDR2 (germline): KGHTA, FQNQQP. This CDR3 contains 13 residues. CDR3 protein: CSSSLGQNTEVFF. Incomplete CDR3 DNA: TGCTCCAGCAGTCTCGGACAAAACACAGAAGTCTTC.

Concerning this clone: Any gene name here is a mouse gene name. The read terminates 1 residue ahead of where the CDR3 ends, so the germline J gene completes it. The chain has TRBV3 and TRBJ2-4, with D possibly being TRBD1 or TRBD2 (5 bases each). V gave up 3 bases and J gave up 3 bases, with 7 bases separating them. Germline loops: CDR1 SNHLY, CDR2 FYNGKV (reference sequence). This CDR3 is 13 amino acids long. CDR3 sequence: CASSLGVQNTLYF. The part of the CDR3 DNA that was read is TGTGCCAGCAGCTTGGGGGTACAAAACACCTTGTAC. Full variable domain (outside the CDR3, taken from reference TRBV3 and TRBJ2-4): GPKVLQIPSHQIIDMGQMVTLNCDPVSNHLYFYWYKQILGQQMEFLVNFYNGKVMEKSKLFKDQFSVERPDGSYFTLKIQPTALEDSAVYFCASSLGVQNTLYFGAGTRLSVL.